One and the same sample provided the 13 T cell receptor beta chains below, sequenced in a study of cytomegalovirus exposure and HLA in healthy donors. PCR primers comprised 60 Vbeta and 13 Jbeta primers. The repertoire was sequenced with immunoSEQ multiplex PCR; TCRdb's copy has only in-frame clones and lacks some. The sample lists 170,000 or so clones; around three quarters were seen once. The source material was PBMCs. These receptors all come from a boy younger than 18 in good health and CMV-seronegative.

This chain links TRBV9 with TRBJ1-2; D perhaps matches TRBD1 (6 bases). CDR3 length: 15 residues. V lost 3 bases and J lost 4, with 16 bases in between. Germline CDR1 SGDLS, CDR2 YYNGEE. CDR3 DNA sequence: TGTGCCAGCAGCGAGGGGGGGACACAAGTCTATGGCTACACCTTC. Protein product: CASSEGGTQVYGYTF.

The chain recombines TRBV19 with TRBJ2-3, with 9 bases matching TRBD2. Germline assignment: CDR1 LNHDA and CDR2 SQIVND (reference sequence). The CDR3 has 14 amino acids. V trimming: 7 bases; J trimming: 4 bases; junction bases outside the gene matches: 6. The CDR3, as DNA: TGTGCCAGTATTGCGGGAGGGTTCCCAGATACGCAGTATTTT. Translation: CASIAGGFPDTQYF. Full variable domain (missing parts from reference TRBV19 and TRBJ2-3): DGGITQSPKYLFRKEGQNVTLSCEQNLNHDAMYWYRQDPGQGLRLIYYSQIVNDFQKGDIAEGYSVSREKKESFPLTVTSAQKNPTAFYLCASIAGGFPDTQYFGPGTRLTVL.

V usage is TRBV10-3 and J usage is TRBJ1-5, with 7 bases aligning to TRBD1. This CDR3 contains 16 residues. The V gene's germline CDR1 is ENHRY and CDR2 SYGVKD. J was trimmed by 5 bases and V by 10 bases; bases with no gene match: 17. The CDR3 loop is CATLETGLFDDQPQHF. In DNA form, the CDR3 reads TGTGCCACCTTAGAGACAGGGCTATTCGATGATCAGCCCCAGCATTTT.

The V gene is TRBV2, the J gene TRBJ1-4; the D is unclear. Germline CDR1 reads SNHLY; CDR2 reads FYNNEI. This CDR3 spans 17 amino acids. Trimming took 8 bases from V and 11 from J, leaving 30 bases between them. For the CDR3, the DNA is TGTGCCAGCTCTACCGAGGCCAGCGGTGGAGTGGGAATTAAACTGTTTTTT. Its translation is CASSTEASGGVGIKLFF.

This clone was observed a few times. This chain joins TRBV11-3 and TRBJ1-5, with D possibly TRBD1 on 5 matching bases. Germline values: CDR1 SGHNT, CDR2 YENEEA. V lost 1 base and J lost 7, with 11 bases in between. CDR3 length: 14 residues. The CDR3 DNA sequence: TGTGCCAGCAGCTTAGGGGGGGGAGGACAGCCCCAGCATTTT. Amino acid sequence: CASSLGGGGQPQHF. Full variable domain (missing parts from reference TRBV11-3 and TRBJ1-5): EAGVVQSPRYKIIEKKQPVAFWCNPISGHNTLYWYLQNLGQGPELLIRYENEEAVDDSQLPKDRFSAERLKGVDSTLKIQPAELGDSAVYLCASSLGGGGQPQHFGDGTRLSIL.

This clone occurred a few times. The V gene is TRBV27, the J gene TRBJ1-1; D is undetermined. Germline loops: CDR1 MNHEY, CDR2 SMNVEV (reference sequence). This CDR3 is 14 amino acids long. Trimming left V 2 bases short and J 2 bases short, with 9 bases between. The DNA of the CDR3 is TGTGCCAGCAGTTTAGCGGGTATTAACACTGAAGCTTTCTTT. It translates to CASSLAGINTEAFF.

J is TRBJ2-5 and V is TRBV27; 8 nucleotides line up with TRBD1. V was pared by 5 bases and J by 4 bases, with 9 bases of the junction left unmatched. CDR1 and CDR2 from the germline V gene are MNHEY and SMNVEV (reference sequence). The length of the CDR3 is 15 residues. The chain's CDR3 is CASSRDRRVGETQYF. In DNA form, the CDR3 reads TGTGCCAGCAGTCGGGACAGGAGGGTGGGAGAGACCCAGTACTTC.

The chain recombines TRBV29-1 with TRBJ1-3; 9 bases match TRBD1. Germline loops: CDR1 SQVTM, CDR2 ANQGSEA. J lost 8 bases, V lost 4 bases, and 9 bases had no gene match. The CDR3 has 14 amino acids. DNA for the CDR3: TGCAGCGTTGCTGACAGGGGGTCTGGCCACACCATATATTTT. It encodes CSVADRGSGHTIYF.

The rearrangement joins TRBV11-2 to TRBJ1-1; maybe TRBD1 (6 bases). Trimming took off 2 bases at V and 11 bases at J, with 15 bases between the two ends. The CDR3 is 13 amino acids. The germline V gene encodes CDR1 SGHAT and CDR2 FQNNGV. The CDR3 nucleotides are TGTGCCAGCAGCTTACGGACAGCCCTGGGGGCTTTCTTT. Amino acid sequence: CASSLRTALGAFF.

The CDR3 DNA follows: TGTGCCAGCTCGGGACAGAGCTCTGGAAACACCATATATTTT. Protein product: CASSGQSSGNTIYF. V and J are TRBV18 and TRBJ1-3; TRBD1 agrees at 7 bases. Germline V lookup: CDR1 KGHSH, CDR2 LQKENI. The CDR3 extends over 14 amino acids. Trimming cost V 6 bases and J 0 bases; bases outside gene matches: 2.

This clone was recorded a few times. The chain employs TRBV11-2 and TRBJ1-1; maybe TRBD1 (6 bases). The length of the CDR3 is 15 residues. Germline loops: CDR1 SGHAT, CDR2 FQNNGV. The ends were cut back, 5 bases at V and 4 bases at J, with 17 bases in the middle. As DNA, the CDR3 is TGTGCCAGCAGCCCAAACTACGACAGGATCACTGAAGCTTTCTTT. Its translation is CASSPNYDRITEAFF.

V gene TRBV7-6 combines with J gene TRBJ1-1; no clear D. Trimming stripped 5 bases from V and 6 bases from J, with 22 bases between. Germline V lookup: CDR1 SGHVS, CDR2 FNYEAQ. The CDR3 sequence is 16 residues long. The CDR3 DNA is TGTGCCAGCAGCCCTTTGACCGGGATCGGGGAATCTGAAGCTTTCTTT. This gives the protein CASSPLTGIGESEAFF.

This clone was picked up a small number of times. This rearrangement joins TRBV2 to TRBJ2-5, with TRBD2 matching over 8 bases. Trimming at V came to 5 bases and at J to 4 bases, leaving 3 bases not matched to a gene. Germline V gene sequence: CDR1 SNHLY, CDR2 FYNNEI. The CDR3 contains 13 residues. Here the CDR3 DNA reads TGTGCCAGCAGTTTAGCGGGGCTAGAGACCCAGTACTTC. Amino acids: CASSLAGLETQYF.